The 21 T cell receptor beta chains below were found in one sample sequenced in a study of T cells after posttransplantation cyclophosphamide. Here immunoSEQ multiplex PCR was the method, and the copy in TCRdb shows in-frame clones only, minus some. The sample includes tens of thousands of clones, 86% of them seen just once. Sample: PBMCs. The origin of the receptors is a man in his thirties or forties with a blood cancer, CMV-positive, and with a related stem cell donor.

CDR3 region: CASSHNQDRTNLHNEKLFF. The CDR3 bases are TGTGCCAGCAGCCACAATCAGGACAGGACTAACCTCCATAATGAAAAACTGTTTTTT. This rearrangement joins TRBV2 to TRBJ1-4; 7 bases are a match to TRBD1. V was clipped by 6 bases and J by 4 bases; unmatched bases: 20. The CDR3 loop spans 19 amino acids. CDR1 is SNHLY, CDR2 FYNNEI, per germline.

The CDR3 here is CASSPRTSGSADTQYF. CDR3 nucleotide sequence: TGTGCCAGCTCACCGCGGACTAGCGGGAGTGCAGATACGCAGTATTTT. This chain uses TRBV18 with TRBJ2-3; 13 nucleotides match TRBD2. The CDR3 consists of 16 residues. J was trimmed by 4 bases and V by 3 bases; bases with no gene match: 4. Germline V gives CDR1 KGHSH, CDR2 LQKENI.

The V and J genes are TRBV11-2 and TRBJ2-3; the match to TRBD2 covers 7 bases. Germline values: CDR1 SGHAT, CDR2 FQNNGV. CDR3 length equals 17 residues. After removal of 5 bases from V and 1 base from J, the junction contained 12 bases not matched to a gene. CDR3 in DNA: TGTGCCAGCAGCGATAGATGGGGGGGTAAACGCACAGATACGCAGTATTTT. Its protein is CASSDRWGGKRTDTQYF.

This chain joins TRBV2 and TRBJ2-1; 9 bases fit TRBD1. The germline V gene encodes CDR1 SNHLY and CDR2 FYNNEI. The V segment lost 5 bases and the J segment 14 bases; nucleotides outside the gene matches: 7. CDR3 length equals 12 residues. CDR3 residues: CASSTGTGKKFF. The CDR3 DNA reads TGTGCCAGCAGTACTGGGACAGGGAAGAAGTTCTTC.

The chain carries TRBV4-1 and TRBJ1-5, with TRBD1 as a possible D gene (6 bases). CDR1 is MGHRA and CDR2 is YSYEKL in the germline V gene. The CDR3 extends over 16 amino acids. V dropped 2 bases and J dropped 2 bases, with 13 bases sitting between them. CDR3 loop: CASSQNQAGGNQPQHF. CDR3 sequence (DNA): TGCGCCAGCAGCCAAAATCAGGCAGGGGGCAATCAGCCCCAGCATTTT.

This clone was picked up one time. This chain links TRBV20-1 with TRBJ1-2; D may be TRBD1 (6 bases). The CDR3 spans 11 residues. CDR1 and CDR2 from the germline V gene are DFQATT and SNEGSKA (reference sequence). The V gene lost 5 bases and the J gene lost 7 bases, with 11 bases spanning the gap. CDR3 amino acids: CSAPRDIGYTF. The CDR3 nucleotides read TGCAGTGCTCCCCGGGACATTGGCTACACCTTC.

This sequence joins TRBV29-1 and TRBJ2-7, with 7 positions matching TRBD1. CDR3 size: 14 residues. V dropped 5 bases and J dropped 4; count of bases not matched to a gene: 11. The germline gives CDR1 SQVTM, CDR2 ANQGSEA. CDR3 nucleotides: TGCAGCGTTTCCAGTCAGGACAGGAGATACGAGCAGTACTTC. It codes for CSVSSQDRRYEQYF.

The rearrangement joins TRBV7-6 to TRBJ2-6; 7 nucleotides match TRBD1. The germline V gene encodes CDR1 SGHVS and CDR2 FNYEAQ. The CDR3 has 18 residues. The junction had 10 bases not matched to a gene; V was cut back by 5 bases and J by 0 bases. In DNA form, the CDR3 reads TGTGCCAGCAGCCGAGAGGTACAGGGGAACTCTGGGGCCAACGTCCTGACTTTC. This codes for CASSREVQGNSGANVLTF.

This clone appeared a single time. The rearrangement links TRBV29-1 to TRBJ1-5; tentative D call: TRBD1 (6 bases). Trimming removed 4 bases at V and 5 bases at J, with 15 bases between. The CDR3 length is 14 residues. Germline loops: CDR1 SQVTM, CDR2 ANQGSEA. The CDR3 is CSVVIPPGDQPQHF. For the CDR3, the DNA is TGCAGCGTTGTAATCCCCCCAGGGGATCAGCCCCAGCATTTT.

The chain is built from TRBV7-9 and TRBJ1-3, with 8 bases lining up with TRBD1. The CDR3 covers 13 residues. CDR1 SEHNR and CDR2 FQNEAQ come from the germline V gene (reference sequence). V shed 9 bases and J 2 bases; nucleotides not matched to a gene: 3. CDR3 protein: CASDRGPGNTIYF. The CDR3 nucleotides read TGTGCCAGTGACAGGGGCCCTGGAAACACCATATATTTT.

The chain is built from TRBV7-6 and TRBJ2-2; 13 nucleotides align to TRBD2. After removal of 7 bases from V and 4 bases from J, the junction contained 12 bases not matched to a gene. Germline CDR1 reads SGHVS; CDR2 reads FNYEAQ. The CDR3 runs 18 residues. The CDR3 reads CASNPRLAGGDGTGELFF. The CDR3 DNA sequence: TGTGCCAGCAACCCTCGACTAGCGGGAGGAGATGGCACCGGGGAGCTGTTTTTT. Full variable domain (outside the CDR3, taken from reference TRBV7-6 and TRBJ2-2): GAGVSQSPRYKVTKRGQDVALRCDPISGHVSLYWYRQALGQGPEFLTYFNYEAQQDKSGLPNDRFSAERPEGSISTLTIQRTEQRDSAMYRCASNPRLAGGDGTGELFFGEGSRLTVL.

The CDR3 here is CASSLNGRALQETQYF. The CDR3, as DNA: TGTGCCAGCAGCTTAAACGGGAGGGCCCTCCAAGAGACCCAGTACTTC. The chain is built from TRBV7-3 and TRBJ2-5, with 8 positions matching TRBD2. The CDR3 spans 16 residues. CDR1 and CDR2 (germline): SGHTA, FQGTGA. V shed 1 base and J 1 base; nucleotides not matched to a gene: 5.

The J gene is TRBJ1-2, the V gene TRBV6-5, with D maybe TRBD1 (5 bases). CDR3 length equals 15 residues. V lost 0 bases and J lost 2, with 10 bases in between. Germline-derived CDR1 and CDR2 are MNHEY and SVGAGI. The CDR3 DNA reads as TGTGCCAGCAGTTACTCCCCCGACAGAAACTATGGCTACACCTTC. Its protein product is CASSYSPDRNYGYTF.

The chain combines TRBV2 with TRBJ1-5; 10 bases are a match to TRBD1. With V trimmed by 7 bases and J by 5 bases, 2 bases remained unmatched. CDR1 and CDR2 (germline): SNHLY, FYNNEI. This CDR3 is 13 amino acids long. The CDR3 loop is CASKGQGYQPQHF. The DNA of the CDR3 is TGTGCCAGCAAGGGACAGGGGTATCAGCCCCAGCATTTT.

This clone was seen only once. The chain is built from TRBV30 and TRBJ2-2; 10 bases are shared with TRBD1. Trimming took 5 bases from V and 4 from J; bases not matched to a gene: 7. CDR3 length: 15 residues. Germline V gene lookup returns CDR1 GTSNPN and CDR2 SVGIG (reference sequence). The CDR3 sequence: CAWDRGRGGTGELFF. DNA of the CDR3: TGTGCCTGGGACAGGGGGCGCGGGGGCACCGGGGAGCTGTTTTTT.

CDR3 in amino acids: CASRYRVNNNEQFF. The CDR3 nucleotides are TGTGCCAGCAGGTACAGGGTCAACAACAATGAGCAGTTCTTC. The chain uses TRBV21-1 and TRBJ2-1; the DNA was not compared with TRBD1, the D call given in the table. TRBV21-1 is designated a pseudogene. This CDR3 is built from 14 residues.

The CDR3 loop is CASSLFGRAEQYF. CDR3 DNA: TGTGCCAGCAGTTTGTTTGGCAGGGCCGAGCAGTACTTC. This sequence joins TRBV28 and TRBJ2-7, with D possibly TRBD1 on 5 matching bases. Trimming pared 3 bases from V and 6 bases from J, leaving 12 bases between. The CDR3 has 13 residues. From germline, CDR1 is MDHEN and CDR2 SYDVKM.

The genes are TRBV28 and TRBJ2-1; 7 bases fit TRBD2. V lost 4 bases, J lost 13 bases, and 10 bases stayed unmatched. This CDR3 has 13 residues. Germline assignment: CDR1 MDHEN and CDR2 SYDVKM. This CDR3 reads CASSSREGKGQFF. The CDR3 nucleotides are TGTGCCAGCAGTTCCAGGGAGGGGAAGGGACAGTTCTTC.

The CDR3 here is CASRGDRSRPQHF. The CDR3 DNA follows: TGTGCCAGCAGAGGGGACAGATCTCGGCCCCAGCATTTT. The rearrangement joins TRBV2 to TRBJ1-5; 7 positions match TRBD1. The CDR3 covers 13 residues. The germline V gene encodes CDR1 SNHLY and CDR2 FYNNEI. V lost 6 bases, J lost 9 bases, and 8 bases stayed unmatched.

The chain employs TRBV5-4 and TRBJ2-1, with D tentatively TRBD2 (6 bases). Germline lookup yields CDR1 SGHNT and CDR2 YYREEE (reference sequence). V shed 2 bases and J shed 3 bases, with 12 bases lying between them. The CDR3 totals 15 residues. The CDR3 DNA reads as TGTGCCAGCAGCTTCCGACTAGACTACTACAATGAGCAGTTCTTC. The encoded protein is CASSFRLDYYNEQFF.

The chain recombines TRBV5-4 with TRBJ2-5; D is uncertain. The V end was cut by 1 base, the J end by 2 bases, with 12 bases between. The CDR3 contains 15 residues. Germline lookup yields CDR1 SGHNT and CDR2 YYREEE (reference sequence). DNA of the CDR3: TGTGCCAGCAGCTTGAGAAGCGAGTGGCAAGAGACCCAGTACTTC. This codes for CASSLRSEWQETQYF.